Below, 5 T cell receptor beta chains from the same sample are listed, as sequenced in a study of OX40 agonist ivuxolimab in advanced cancers. Some clones are missing from TCRdb's copy, which holds only in-frame ones; the method was immunoSEQ multiplex PCR. Of 70,000 to 80,000 clones listed, 87% are singletons. This specimen consisted of CD4+ or CD8+ T cells sorted from blood, obtained in a trial of the OX40 agonist ivuxolimab. The receptors were sampled from an adult with an advanced solid tumor such as melanoma, head and neck, liver or kidney cancer.

The gene calls are TRBV5-5 and TRBJ1-1; D gene uncertain. The CDR3 consists of 14 residues. Germline V gene data show CDR1 as SGHKS and CDR2 as YYEKEE (reference sequence). V was cut by 4 bases and J by 0 bases, with 10 bases left in between. CDR3 loop: CASSPQHMNTEAFF. CDR3 DNA sequence: TGTGCCAGCAGCCCCCAACATATGAACACTGAAGCTTTCTTT.

This clone was observed a handful of times. Additional DNA sequences in this sample encode the identical CDR3. The rearrangement links TRBV7-2 to TRBJ1-2; the D is unclear. CDR1 is SGHTA, CDR2 FQGNSA, per germline. The CDR3 sequence is 14 residues long. V lost 1 base to trimming and J lost 0 bases, with 6 bases between them. As DNA, the CDR3 is TGTGCCAGCAGCTTAGGGCAGGCTAACTATGGCTACACCTTC. The encoded protein is CASSLGQANYGYTF.

The chain employs TRBV5-5 and TRBJ2-7; 7 nucleotides align to TRBD1. CDR1 and CDR2 from the germline V gene are SGHKS and YYEKEE (reference sequence). The CDR3 contains 17 residues. The V gene end was trimmed by 4 bases and the J gene end by 2 bases; junction bases not matched to a gene: 15. CDR3: CASSPPGTDYHTYEQYF. DNA of the CDR3: TGTGCCAGCAGCCCGCCTGGGACAGACTACCACACCTACGAGCAGTACTTC.

This rearrangement joins TRBV5-1 to TRBJ1-4; D is unresolved. V lost 0 bases, J lost 3 bases, and 3 bases lay in between. The CDR3 has 13 residues. Germline CDR1 reads SGHRS; CDR2 reads YFSETQ. The CDR3 spells CASSLEANEKLFF. In DNA form, the CDR3 reads TGCGCCAGCAGCTTGGAGGCTAATGAAAAACTGTTTTTT.

The V gene is TRBV18, the J gene TRBJ1-1, with TRBD1 matching over 7 bases. CDR1 and CDR2 from the germline V gene are KGHSH and LQKENI. Trimming at V came to 1 base and at J to 1 base, leaving 3 bases not matched to a gene. The CDR3 extends over 15 amino acids. The CDR3: CASSPRQGQNTEAFF. The CDR3 nucleotides read TGTGCCAGCTCACCACGACAGGGACAGAACACTGAAGCTTTCTTT.